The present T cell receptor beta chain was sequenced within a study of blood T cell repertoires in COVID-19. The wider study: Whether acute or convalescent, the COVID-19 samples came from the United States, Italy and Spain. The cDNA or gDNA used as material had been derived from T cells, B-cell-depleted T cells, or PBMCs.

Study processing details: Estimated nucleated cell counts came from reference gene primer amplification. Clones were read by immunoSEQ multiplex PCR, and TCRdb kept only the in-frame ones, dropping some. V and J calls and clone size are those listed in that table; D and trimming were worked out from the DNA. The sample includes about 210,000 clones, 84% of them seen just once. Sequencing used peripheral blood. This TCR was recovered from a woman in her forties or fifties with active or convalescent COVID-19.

The CDR3 is CSVDDGGEQFF. The CDR3 nucleotides read TGCAGCGTTGACGACGGGGGTGAGCAGTTCTTC. The rearrangement uses TRBV29-1 and TRBJ2-1, with D maybe TRBD2 (6 bases). This CDR3 has 11 residues. Germline CDR1 is SQVTM and CDR2 is ANQGSEA. V lost 3 bases, J lost 9 bases, and 9 bases lay in between.